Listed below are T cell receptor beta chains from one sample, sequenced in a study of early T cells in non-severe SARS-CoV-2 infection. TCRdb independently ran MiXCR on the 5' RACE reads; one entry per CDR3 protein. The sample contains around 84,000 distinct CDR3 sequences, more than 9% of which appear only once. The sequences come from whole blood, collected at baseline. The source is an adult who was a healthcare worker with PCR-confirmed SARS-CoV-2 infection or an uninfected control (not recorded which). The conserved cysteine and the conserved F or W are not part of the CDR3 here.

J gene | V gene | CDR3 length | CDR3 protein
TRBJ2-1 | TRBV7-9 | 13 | ASSKGESSYNEQF
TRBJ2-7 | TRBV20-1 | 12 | SASPPGLAYEQY
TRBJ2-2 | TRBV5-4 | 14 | ASSKNRGLNTGELF
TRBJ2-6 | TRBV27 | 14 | ASSFFGVAGANVLT
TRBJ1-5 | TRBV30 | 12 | AWSVGQAHQPQH
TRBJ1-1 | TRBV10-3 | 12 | AISDRDMNTEAF
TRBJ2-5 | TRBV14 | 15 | ASSRYRQAGGGETQY
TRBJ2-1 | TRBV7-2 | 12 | ASSSPGTSYEQF
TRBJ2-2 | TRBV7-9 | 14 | ASSTGIGSTTGELF
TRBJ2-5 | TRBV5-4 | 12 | ASSPGLQQETQY
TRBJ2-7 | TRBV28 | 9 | ASRTEYEQY
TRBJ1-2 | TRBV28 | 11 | ASSLGTLYGYT
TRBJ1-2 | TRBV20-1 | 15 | SALPAGQAGPGGGYT
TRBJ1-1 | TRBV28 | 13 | ASSFLLDLNTEAF
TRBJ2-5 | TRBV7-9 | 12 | ASSLGPRKETQY
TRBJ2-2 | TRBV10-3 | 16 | AISERWGQGANTGELF
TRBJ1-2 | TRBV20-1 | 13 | SASNTGQTNYGYT
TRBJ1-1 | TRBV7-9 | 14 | ASSEIGGPVKLVAF
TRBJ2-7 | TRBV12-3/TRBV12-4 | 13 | ASSLPSGSSYEQY
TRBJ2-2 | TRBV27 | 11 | ASTRVSTGELF
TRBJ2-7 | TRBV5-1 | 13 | ASRRDSHPTYEQY
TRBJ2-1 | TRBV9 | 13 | ASSAGLAGGDEQF
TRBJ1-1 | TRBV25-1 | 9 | ASSEDGEAF
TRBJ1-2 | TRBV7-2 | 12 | ASSSPGRFYGYT
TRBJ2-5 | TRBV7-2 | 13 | ASKRGLHLPETQY
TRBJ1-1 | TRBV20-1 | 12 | SARDGAANTEAF
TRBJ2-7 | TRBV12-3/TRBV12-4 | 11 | ASSSSSGYEQY
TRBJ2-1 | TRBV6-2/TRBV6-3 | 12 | ASSLRGRENEQF
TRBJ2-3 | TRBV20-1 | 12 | SVMPGGRTDTQY
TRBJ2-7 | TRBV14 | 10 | ASSQRLGEQY
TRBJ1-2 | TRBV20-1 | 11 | SARIRGGYGYT
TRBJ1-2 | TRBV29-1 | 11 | SFTPGTGYGYT
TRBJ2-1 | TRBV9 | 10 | ASSVNYNEQF
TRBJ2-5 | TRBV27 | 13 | ASSLFSGRIETQY
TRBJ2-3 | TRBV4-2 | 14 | ASSQGKTSKLDTQY
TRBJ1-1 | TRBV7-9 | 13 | ASSPPGQIGTEAF
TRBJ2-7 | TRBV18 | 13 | ASSRETGGFYEQY
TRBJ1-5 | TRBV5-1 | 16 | ASSFADHRLYSNQPQH
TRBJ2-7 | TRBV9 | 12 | ASSADLQLGEQY
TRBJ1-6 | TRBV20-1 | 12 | SASKGSLNSPLH
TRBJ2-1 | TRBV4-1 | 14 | ASNQEGGGAYNEQF
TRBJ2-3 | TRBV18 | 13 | ASSPRGRGKDTQY
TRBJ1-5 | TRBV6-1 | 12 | ASRRTGGNQPQH
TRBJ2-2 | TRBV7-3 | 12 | ASSSTSYGGELF
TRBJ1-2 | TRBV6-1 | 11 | ASMEGGLYGYT